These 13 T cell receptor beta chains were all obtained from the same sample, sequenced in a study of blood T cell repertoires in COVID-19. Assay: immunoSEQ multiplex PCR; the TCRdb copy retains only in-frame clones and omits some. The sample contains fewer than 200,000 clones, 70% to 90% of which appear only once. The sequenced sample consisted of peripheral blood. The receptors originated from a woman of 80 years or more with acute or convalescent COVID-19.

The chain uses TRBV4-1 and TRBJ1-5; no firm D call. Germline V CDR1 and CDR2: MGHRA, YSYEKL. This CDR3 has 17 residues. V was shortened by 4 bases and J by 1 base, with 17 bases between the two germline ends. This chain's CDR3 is CASSLRVSGISNQPQHF. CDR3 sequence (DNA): TGCGCCAGCAGCCTTCGGGTGTCGGGGATCAGCAATCAGCCCCAGCATTTT.

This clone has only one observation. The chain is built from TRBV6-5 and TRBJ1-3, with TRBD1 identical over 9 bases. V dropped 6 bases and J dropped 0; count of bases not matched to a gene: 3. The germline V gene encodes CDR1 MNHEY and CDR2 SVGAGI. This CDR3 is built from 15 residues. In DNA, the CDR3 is TGTGCCAGCAGGGAGGACAGGGGCTCTGGAAACACCATATATTTT. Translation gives CASREDRGSGNTIYF.

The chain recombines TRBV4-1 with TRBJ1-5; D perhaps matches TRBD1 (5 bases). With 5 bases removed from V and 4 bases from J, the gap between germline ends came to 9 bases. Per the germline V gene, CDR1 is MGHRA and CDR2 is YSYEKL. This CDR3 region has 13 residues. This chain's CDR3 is CASSRDFNQPQHF. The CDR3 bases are TGCGCCAGCAGCAGGGACTTTAATCAGCCCCAGCATTTT.

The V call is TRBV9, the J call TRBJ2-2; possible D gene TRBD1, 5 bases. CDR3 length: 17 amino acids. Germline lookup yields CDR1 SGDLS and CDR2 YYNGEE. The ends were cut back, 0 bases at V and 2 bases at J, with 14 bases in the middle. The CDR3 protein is CASSVGVGAFNTGELFF. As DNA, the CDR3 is TGTGCCAGCAGCGTAGGGGTTGGGGCTTTCAACACCGGGGAGCTGTTTTTT.

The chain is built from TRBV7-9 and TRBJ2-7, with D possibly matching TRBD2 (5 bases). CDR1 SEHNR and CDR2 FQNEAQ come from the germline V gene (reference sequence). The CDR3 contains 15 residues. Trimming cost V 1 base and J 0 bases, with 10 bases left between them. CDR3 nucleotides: TGTGCCAGCAGCTTAGTCGCGGGTAGCTCCTACGAGCAGTACTTC. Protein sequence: CASSLVAGSSYEQYF.

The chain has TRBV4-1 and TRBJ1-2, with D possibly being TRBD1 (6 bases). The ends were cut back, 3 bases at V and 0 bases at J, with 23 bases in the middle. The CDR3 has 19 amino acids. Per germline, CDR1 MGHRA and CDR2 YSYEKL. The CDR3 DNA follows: TGCGCCAGCAGCCACCAGGTGGGCGATGGGGGGGCAGCTAACTATGGCTACACCTTC. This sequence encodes CASSHQVGDGGAANYGYTF.

The CDR3: CASSKEGQGGYEQYF. The CDR3 DNA reads as TGTGCCAGCAGTAAGGAGGGACAGGGGGGCTACGAGCAGTACTTC. The chain is built from TRBV6-5 and TRBJ2-7; TRBD1 matches at 11 bases. V was clipped by 5 bases and J by 3 bases; unmatched bases: 6. The germline CDR1 and CDR2 sequences are MNHEY and SVGAGI. The CDR3 runs 15 residues.

The CDR3 spells CASSELQGPPSYEQYF. The CDR3 DNA is TGTGCCAGCAGTGAACTACAGGGCCCCCCGTCCTACGAGCAGTACTTC. The chain has TRBV6-1 and TRBJ2-7, with D tentatively TRBD1 (6 bases). V was shortened by 2 bases and J by 1 base, with 15 bases between the two germline ends. The CDR3 is 16 amino acids. Germline V gene sequence: CDR1 MNHNS, CDR2 SASEGT.

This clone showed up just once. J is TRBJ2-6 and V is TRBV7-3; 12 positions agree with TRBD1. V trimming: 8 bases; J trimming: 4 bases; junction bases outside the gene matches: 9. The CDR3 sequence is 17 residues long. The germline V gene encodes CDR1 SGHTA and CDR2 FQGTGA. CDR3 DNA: TGTGCCAGCCGAAAGGGGGGACAGGGGGCAGGGGCCAACGTCCTGACTTTC. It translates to CASRKGGQGAGANVLTF.

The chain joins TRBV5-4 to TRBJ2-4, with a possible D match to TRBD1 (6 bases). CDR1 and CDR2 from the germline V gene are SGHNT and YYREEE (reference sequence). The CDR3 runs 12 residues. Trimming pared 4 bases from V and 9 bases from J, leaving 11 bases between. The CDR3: CASSTGQSIQYF. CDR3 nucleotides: TGTGCCAGCAGCACTGGACAGTCCATTCAGTACTTC.

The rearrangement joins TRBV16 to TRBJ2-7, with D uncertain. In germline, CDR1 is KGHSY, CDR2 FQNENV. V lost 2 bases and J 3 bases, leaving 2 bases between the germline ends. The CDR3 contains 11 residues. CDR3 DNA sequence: TGTGCCAGCAGCCAACACTACGAGCAGTACTTC. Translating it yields CASSQHYEQYF.

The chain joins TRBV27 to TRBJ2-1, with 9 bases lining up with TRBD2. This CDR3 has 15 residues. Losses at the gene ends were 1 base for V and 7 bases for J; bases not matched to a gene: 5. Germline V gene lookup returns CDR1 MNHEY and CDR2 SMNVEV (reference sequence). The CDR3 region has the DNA TGTGCCAGCAGTTTATTTAGCGGGGGCCGAAATGAGCAGTTCTTC. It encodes CASSLFSGGRNEQFF.

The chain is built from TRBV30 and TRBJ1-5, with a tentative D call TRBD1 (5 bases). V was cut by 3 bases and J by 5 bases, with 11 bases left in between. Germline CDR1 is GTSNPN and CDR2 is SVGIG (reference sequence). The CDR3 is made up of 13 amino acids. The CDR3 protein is CAWRGQGHQPQHF. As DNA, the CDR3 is TGTGCCTGGAGAGGGCAGGGTCATCAGCCCCAGCATTTT.